One sample yielded the 7 T cell receptor beta chains listed below, sequenced in a study of cytomegalovirus exposure and HLA in healthy donors. The PCR made use of 60 Vbeta and 13 Jbeta primers. The method was immunoSEQ multiplex PCR; TCRdb's version includes in-frame clones alone and lacks a portion of them. The sample shows some 100,000 clones, around 83% of them seen only once. Sequenced input: PBMCs. These receptors were obtained from a woman under 30 in good health and CMV-seronegative.

This clone was seen only once. V and J are TRBV5-1 and TRBJ2-3; possibly TRBD2 for D (5 bases). This CDR3 region has 17 residues. Deletions cut 0 bases from V and 6 bases from J, with 20 bases between. Germline CDR1 reads SGHRS; CDR2 reads YFSETQ. The CDR3 sequence is CASSLGLGVKEVDTQYF. For the CDR3, the DNA is TGCGCCAGCAGCTTGGGCCTCGGTGTAAAGGAGGTGGATACGCAGTATTTT. The complete variable domain, with remaining parts taken from reference TRBV5-1 and TRBJ2-3, reads KAGVTQTPRYLIKTRGQQVTLSCSPISGHRSVSWYQQTPGQGLQFLFEYFSETQRNKGNFPGRFSGRQFSNSRSEMNVSTLELGDSALYLCASSLGLGVKEVDTQYFGPGTRLTVL.

The chain has TRBV19 and TRBJ2-7; weak D call: TRBD1 (6 bases). CDR3 size: 14 residues. Trimming shortened V by 8 bases and J by 3 bases, and 17 bases separated the two germline ends. Per the germline V gene, CDR1 is LNHDA and CDR2 is SQIVND (reference sequence). CDR3 sequence: CASGQQGMDYEQYF. In DNA form, the CDR3 reads TGTGCCAGTGGCCAACAGGGTATGGACTACGAGCAGTACTTC.

The J gene is TRBJ1-6, the V gene TRBV21-1; the table's D gene call, TRBD1, was not cross checked with the DNA. TRBV21-1 represents a pseudogene. There are 16 residues in the CDR3. The DNA for the CDR3 is TGTGCCAGCAGCGGAGGACAGGGGGCCTATAATTCACCCCTCCACTTT. Its protein is CASSGGQGAYNSPLHF.

The rearrangement joins TRBV9 to TRBJ1-3; TRBD1 aligns across 7 bases. CDR3 length equals 15 residues. Per germline, CDR1 SGDLS and CDR2 YYNGEE. V dropped 0 bases and J dropped 0; count of bases not matched to a gene: 0. The CDR3: CASSVEGASGNTIYF. The CDR3 bases are TGTGCCAGCAGCGTAGAGGGGGCCTCTGGAAACACCATATATTTT.

The genes are TRBV7-9 and TRBJ2-3; 7 bases line up with TRBD2. Germline values: CDR1 SEHNR, CDR2 FQNEAQ (reference sequence). The CDR3 runs 17 residues. V dropped 5 bases and J dropped 0; count of bases not matched to a gene: 11. CDR3 in amino acids: CASSPHPMRGSTDTQYF. As DNA, the CDR3 is TGTGCCAGCAGCCCCCATCCGATGCGGGGGAGCACAGATACGCAGTATTTT.

V and J are TRBV6-5 and TRBJ2-1, with 8 bases identical to TRBD2. Losses at the gene ends were 2 bases for V and 4 bases for J; bases not matched to a gene: 4. Germline lookup yields CDR1 MNHEY and CDR2 SVGAGI. This CDR3 is 15 amino acids long. DNA for the CDR3: TGTGCCAGCAGTTACCACACTAGCGGATACAATGAGCAGTTCTTC. This encodes CASSYHTSGYNEQFF.

The genes are TRBV2 and TRBJ2-5; 8 bases align to TRBD2. TRBJ2-7 explains the end of the DNA better; the J call may be wrong. The CDR3 is made up of 17 amino acids. Germline-derived CDR1 and CDR2 are SNHLY and FYNNEI. In nucleotides, the CDR3 is TGTGCCAGCTATCAACAGGGTACTAGCGGCAGGACTTACGAGCAGTACTTC. This sequence encodes CASYQQGTSGRTYEQYF.